Listed here is a single T cell receptor (beta chain). The target of this receptor is not known. Base qualities are not recorded, but no much larger clone differs from it by a single base. One collaborating source in Seattle enrolled patients while the patients were actively infected and followed the patients over time throughout the course of disease. Each collaborating institution followed its own protocols to collect whole blood in K2EDTA tubes. For TCRbeta analysis, collaborators shipped samples as frozen whole blood, isolated PBMCs, or DNA extracted from either of those sample types. Via the germline V gene, CDR1 is KGHDR and CDR2 SFDVKD. Including the terminal cysteine and phenylalanine, the CDR3 comprises 11 residues. Only the CDR3 part of the read is kept: 33 bases, read in frame from the first base. V drops 3 bases and J drops 12 bases, leaving 11 bases in between. The immunoSEQ Assay, a bias-controlled multiplex PCR, was used to amplify TCRbeta CDR3 regions from genomic DNA. The source study handled its data this way. The number of nucleated cells in each sample was estimated by amplification of reference gene primers within the assay. To quantify the absolute abundance of each unique TCRbeta CDR3 rearrangement, sequence reads were collapsed and filtered. For each sample, productive Simpson clonality was calculated as the square root of Simpson's diversity index across productive rearrangements. The table was pulled from immuneACCESS by TCRdb, which kept in-frame rearrangements only. Such tables lose some clones; where checked, under half of the loss comes from unresolved V genes, and the rest has no known cause. The DNA was the basis for D and trimming; V, J and clone size are from that table. Within this sample are 300,000 to 350,000 clones, with roughly 89% of them counted one time only. The ten top clones hold 7.5% to 10% of the sample.

This specimen belongs to a study of blood T cell repertoires in COVID-19 (dated by TCRdb to the early 2020s). Concerning the study at large: Samples from collaborators originated in the United States, Italy and Spain and spanned both the acute and convalescent phases of COVID-19. Samples came from the ongoing ImmuneRACE study (first 160 participants) plus 1,254 subjects from 6 global collaborators. Where available, HLA class I and class II types were taken from metadata supplied by the sample provider and were not determined by assay-based typing. Subjects who had been exposed to COVID-19, were actively infected with it, or had recovered from it provided the deeply sampled blood TCRbeta repertoires that made up the dataset. A freely available public database, intended as a resource for researchers studying the immune response to SARS-CoV-2, is where the repertoires were released. The prospective study material was composed of cDNA or gDNA derived from T cells, B-cell-depleted T cells, or PBMCs. The sample metadata nearly always contained a de-identified subject ID, COVID-19 status, age in years and sex. Points the paper makes about the study in general: How much clinical and demographic metadata was included differed by source and by participant, and the metadata was provided uncurated.

Sequencing input: peripheral blood. The TCR comes from a young man with COVID-19, enrolled during active disease. The sequence links TRBV24-1 to TRBJ2-7, with TRBD1 tentatively as D gene (5 bases match). The DNA is TGTGCCACCAGTGATCCCCAGGGTTGGTACTTC. It encodes CATSDPQGWYF.